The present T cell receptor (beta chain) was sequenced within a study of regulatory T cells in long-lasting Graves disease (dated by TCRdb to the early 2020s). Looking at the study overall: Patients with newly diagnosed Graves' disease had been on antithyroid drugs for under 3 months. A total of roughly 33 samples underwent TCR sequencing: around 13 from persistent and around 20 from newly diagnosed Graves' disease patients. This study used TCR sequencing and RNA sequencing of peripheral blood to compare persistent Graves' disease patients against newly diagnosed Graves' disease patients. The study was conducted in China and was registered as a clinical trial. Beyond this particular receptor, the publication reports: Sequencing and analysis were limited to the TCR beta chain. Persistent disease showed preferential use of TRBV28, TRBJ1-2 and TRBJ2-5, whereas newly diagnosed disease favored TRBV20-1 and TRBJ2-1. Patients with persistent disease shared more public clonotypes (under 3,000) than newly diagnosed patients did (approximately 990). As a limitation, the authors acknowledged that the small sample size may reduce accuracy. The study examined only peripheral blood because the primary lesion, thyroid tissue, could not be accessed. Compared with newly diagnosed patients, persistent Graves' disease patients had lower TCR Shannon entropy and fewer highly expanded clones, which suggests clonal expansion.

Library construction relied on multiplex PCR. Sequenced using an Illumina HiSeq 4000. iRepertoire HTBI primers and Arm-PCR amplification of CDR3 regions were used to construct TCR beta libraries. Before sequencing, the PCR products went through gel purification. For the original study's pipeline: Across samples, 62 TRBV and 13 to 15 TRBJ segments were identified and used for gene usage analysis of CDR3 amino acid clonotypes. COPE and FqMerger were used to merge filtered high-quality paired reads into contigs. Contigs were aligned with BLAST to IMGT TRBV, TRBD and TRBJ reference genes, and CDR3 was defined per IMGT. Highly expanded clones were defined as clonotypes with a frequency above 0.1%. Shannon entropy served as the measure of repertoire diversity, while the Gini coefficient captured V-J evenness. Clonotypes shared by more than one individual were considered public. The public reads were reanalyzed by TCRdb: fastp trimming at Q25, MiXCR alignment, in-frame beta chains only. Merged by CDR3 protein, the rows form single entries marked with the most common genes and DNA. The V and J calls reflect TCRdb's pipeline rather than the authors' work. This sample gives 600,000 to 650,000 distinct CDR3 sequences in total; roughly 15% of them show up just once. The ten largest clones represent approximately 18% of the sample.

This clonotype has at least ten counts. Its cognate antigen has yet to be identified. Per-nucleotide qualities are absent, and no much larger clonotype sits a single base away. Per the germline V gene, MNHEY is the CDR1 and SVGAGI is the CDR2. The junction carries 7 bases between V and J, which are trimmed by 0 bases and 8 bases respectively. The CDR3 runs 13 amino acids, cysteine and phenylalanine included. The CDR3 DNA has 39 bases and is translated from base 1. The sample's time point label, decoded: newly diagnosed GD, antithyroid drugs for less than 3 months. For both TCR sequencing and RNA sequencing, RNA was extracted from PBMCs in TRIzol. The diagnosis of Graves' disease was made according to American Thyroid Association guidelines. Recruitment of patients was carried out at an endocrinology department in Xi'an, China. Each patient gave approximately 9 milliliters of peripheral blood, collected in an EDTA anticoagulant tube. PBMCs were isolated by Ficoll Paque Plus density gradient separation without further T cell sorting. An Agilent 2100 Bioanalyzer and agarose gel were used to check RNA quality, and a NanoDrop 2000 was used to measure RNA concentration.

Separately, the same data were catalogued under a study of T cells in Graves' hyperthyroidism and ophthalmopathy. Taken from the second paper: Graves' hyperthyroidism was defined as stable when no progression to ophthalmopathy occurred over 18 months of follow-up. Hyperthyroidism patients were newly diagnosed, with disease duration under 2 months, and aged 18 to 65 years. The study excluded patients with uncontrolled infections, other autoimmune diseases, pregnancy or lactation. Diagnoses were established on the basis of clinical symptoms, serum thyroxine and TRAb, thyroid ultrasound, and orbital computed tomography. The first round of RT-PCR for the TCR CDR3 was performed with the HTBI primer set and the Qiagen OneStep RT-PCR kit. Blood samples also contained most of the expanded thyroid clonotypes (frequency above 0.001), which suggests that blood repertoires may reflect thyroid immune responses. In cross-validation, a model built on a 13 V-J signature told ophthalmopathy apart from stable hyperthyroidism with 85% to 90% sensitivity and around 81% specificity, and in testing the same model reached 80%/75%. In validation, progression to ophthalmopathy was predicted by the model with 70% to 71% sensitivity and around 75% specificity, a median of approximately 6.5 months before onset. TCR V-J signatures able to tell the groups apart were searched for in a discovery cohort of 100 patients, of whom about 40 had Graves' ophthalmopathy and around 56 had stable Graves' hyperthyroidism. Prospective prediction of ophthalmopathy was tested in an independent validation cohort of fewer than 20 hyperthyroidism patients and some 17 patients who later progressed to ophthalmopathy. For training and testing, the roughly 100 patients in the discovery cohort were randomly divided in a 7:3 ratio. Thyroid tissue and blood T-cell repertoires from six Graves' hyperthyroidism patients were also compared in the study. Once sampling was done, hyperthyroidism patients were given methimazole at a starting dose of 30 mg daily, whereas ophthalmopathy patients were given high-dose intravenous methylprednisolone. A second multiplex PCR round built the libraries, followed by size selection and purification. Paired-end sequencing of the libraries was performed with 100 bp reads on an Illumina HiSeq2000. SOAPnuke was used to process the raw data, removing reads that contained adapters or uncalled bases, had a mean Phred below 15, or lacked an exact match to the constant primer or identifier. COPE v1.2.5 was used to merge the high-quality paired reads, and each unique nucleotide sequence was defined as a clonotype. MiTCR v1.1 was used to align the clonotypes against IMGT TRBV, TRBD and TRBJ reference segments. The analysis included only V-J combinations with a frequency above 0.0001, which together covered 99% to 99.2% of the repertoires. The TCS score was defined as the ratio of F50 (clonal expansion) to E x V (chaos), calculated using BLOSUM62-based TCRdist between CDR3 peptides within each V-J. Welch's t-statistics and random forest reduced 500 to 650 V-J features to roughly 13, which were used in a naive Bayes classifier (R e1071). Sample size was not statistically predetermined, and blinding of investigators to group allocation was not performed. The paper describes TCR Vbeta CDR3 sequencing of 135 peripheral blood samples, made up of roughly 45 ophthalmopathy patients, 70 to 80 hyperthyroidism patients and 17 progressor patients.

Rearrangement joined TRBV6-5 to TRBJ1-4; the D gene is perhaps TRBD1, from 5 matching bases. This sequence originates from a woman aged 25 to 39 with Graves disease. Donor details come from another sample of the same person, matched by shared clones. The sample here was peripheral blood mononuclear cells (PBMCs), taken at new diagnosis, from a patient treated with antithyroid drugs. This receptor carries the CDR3 CASSYSPGEKLFF. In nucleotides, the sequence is TGTGCCAGCAGTTACTCACCAGGGGAAAAACTGTTTTTT.